This note documents a single T cell receptor beta chain sequence. Its matching antigen is unknown. This entry comes from a study of cytomegalovirus exposure and HLA in healthy donors. Across the whole study: A subsequent analysis stated that the approximately 110 validation repertoires were run on the same platform as the approximately 700 first-cohort repertoires. General study results and limits: It was 164 TCR beta chains that were listed as cytomegalovirus-associated. Diagnosis of cytomegalovirus status made by the classifier reportedly showed high specificity and sensitivity.

The repertoire was sequenced with immunoSEQ multiplex PCR; TCRdb's copy has only in-frame clones and lacks some. The table records fewer than 120,000 clones, 70% to 90% of them present only once. This CDR3 region has 17 residues. Looked up from germline, CDR1 is SGHAT and CDR2 is FQNNGV. With V trimmed by 2 bases and J by 7 bases, 7 bases remained unmatched. The source material was PBMCs. J is TRBJ2-1 and V is TRBV11-2; TRBD2 aligns across 14 bases. This clonotype was sampled from a woman in her twenties or thirties in good health and CMV-seropositive. The CDR3 spells CASSLSPRTSGRNEQFF. In nucleotides, the CDR3 is TGTGCCAGCAGCTTATCCCCCCGGACTAGCGGGAGGAATGAGCAGTTCTTC. The entire variable domain, with the rest obtained from reference TRBV11-2 and TRBJ2-1, is as follows: EAGVAQSPRYKIIEKRQSVAFWCNPISGHATLYWYQQILGQGPKLLIQFQNNGVVDDSQLPKDRFSAERLKGVDSTLKIQPAKLEDSAVYLCASSLSPRTSGRNEQFFGPGTRLTVL.